Below are 20 T cell receptor beta chains sequenced from a single sample in a study of cytomegalovirus exposure and HLA in healthy donors. The repertoire was sequenced with immunoSEQ multiplex PCR; TCRdb's copy has only in-frame clones and lacks some. The sample includes 150,000 to 200,000 clones, 96% of them seen just once. What was sequenced was PBMCs. These TCRs come from a young woman in good health and CMV-seronegative.

In its sample, this clone was seen once. V is TRBV19 and J is TRBJ1-5; D is unclear. This CDR3 is 14 amino acids long. Looked up from germline, CDR1 is LNHDA and CDR2 is SQIVND (reference sequence). The V end lost 2 bases, the J end lost 3 bases, and 8 bases lay between the germline ends. Here the CDR3 reads CASSIWGVNQPQHF. The CDR3 DNA reads as TGTGCCAGTAGTATATGGGGAGTCAATCAGCCCCAGCATTTT.

The V gene is TRBV6-6, the J gene TRBJ1-3; no definite D call. The CDR3 runs 15 residues. Trimming took 0 bases from V and 0 from J, leaving 6 bases between them. In germline, CDR1 is MNHNY, CDR2 SVGAGI (reference sequence). CDR3 coding DNA: TGTGCCAGCAGTTACTCCCGGAGCTCTGGAAACACCATATATTTT. It yields the protein CASSYSRSSGNTIYF.

The DNA for the CDR3 is TGCAGCGTTGAAGGAGCGGGGGGGCCCAATGAGCAGTTCTTC. Its protein product is CSVEGAGGPNEQFF. The chain joins TRBV29-1 to TRBJ2-1; TRBD2 aligns across 10 bases. The CDR3 covers 14 residues. J gave up 6 bases and V 1 base, and 3 bases lay outside the gene matches. Germline V CDR1 and CDR2: SQVTM, ANQGSEA.

This chain connects TRBV6-5 to TRBJ1-1, with 10 bases that match TRBD1. Trimming removed 0 bases from V and 1 base from J; junction bases left unmatched: 2. Germline CDR1 and CDR2: MNHEY and SVGAGI. There are 16 residues in the CDR3. For the CDR3, the DNA is TGTGCCAGCAGTTACTCGGGGACAGGGGCGAACACTGAAGCTTTCTTT. It codes for CASSYSGTGANTEAFF.

The V and J genes are TRBV4-3 and TRBJ2-2, with D perhaps matching TRBD2 (5 bases). Germline-derived CDR1 and CDR2 are LGHNA and YSLEER. V lost 5 bases to trimming and J lost 4 bases, with 14 bases between them. The CDR3 is 15 residues long. This CDR3 is CASSTQLAGTGELFF. The DNA of the CDR3 is TGCGCCAGCAGCACTCAGCTAGCCGGCACCGGGGAGCTGTTTTTT.

The chain links TRBV7-9 to TRBJ2-3; 7 nucleotides agree with TRBD2. The germline gives CDR1 SEHNR, CDR2 FQNEAQ (reference sequence). The CDR3 covers 12 residues. With V trimmed by 2 bases and J by 8 bases, 1 base remained unmatched. The CDR3 bases are TGTGCCAGCAGCTTATCGGGGGGTACGCAGTATTTT. This sequence encodes CASSLSGGTQYF. The full variable domain, rest sourced from reference TRBV7-9 and TRBJ2-3, is DTGVSQNPRHKITKRGQNVTFRCDPISEHNRLYWYRQTLGQGPEFLTYFQNEAQLEKSRLLSDRFSAERPKGSFSTLEIQRTEQGDSAMYLCASSLSGGTQYFGPGTRLTVL.

V is TRBV5-4 and J is TRBJ1-5; TRBD1 matches at 8 bases. The J segment lost 2 bases and the V segment lost 3 bases, leaving 7 bases of the junction unmatched. CDR1 and CDR2 (germline): SGHNT, YYREEE (reference sequence). CDR3 size: 16 residues. The CDR3 sequence is CASSSQGAGGNQPQHF. Written as DNA, the CDR3 is TGTGCCAGCAGCTCCCAGGGGGCTGGGGGCAATCAGCCCCAGCATTTT.

The V gene is TRBV12-2, the J gene TRBJ2-7; TRBD1 was called by the table and not checked on the DNA. TRBV12-2 constitutes a pseudogene. The CDR3 sequence is 15 residues long. The CDR3 region has the DNA TGTGCAAGTCGCTCCAACAGGGTCTTCTCCTACGAGCAGTACTTC. It yields the protein CASRSNRVFSYEQYF.

The chain couples TRBV13 to TRBJ1-1; the match to TRBD1 covers 9 bases. The CDR3 consists of 16 residues. J gave up 4 bases and V 1 base, and 7 bases lay outside the gene matches. Germline V gives CDR1 PRHDT, CDR2 FYEKMQ (reference sequence). CDR3 protein: CASSLEQGARGTEAFF. In DNA, the CDR3 is TGTGCCAGCAGCTTAGAACAGGGGGCGCGTGGCACTGAAGCTTTCTTT.

V usage is TRBV18 and J usage is TRBJ2-7, with TRBD1 matching over 7 bases. Germline V gives CDR1 KGHSH, CDR2 LQKENI. The CDR3 is 12 amino acids. The J segment lost 5 bases and the V segment lost 5 bases, leaving 3 bases of the junction unmatched. CDR3 sequence (DNA): TGTGCCAGCTCAGAGGACAGGCACGAGCAGTACTTC. It is translated as CASSEDRHEQYF.

J is TRBJ1-2 and V is TRBV9, with D tentatively TRBD1 (6 bases). CDR3 length: 12 amino acids. Looked up from germline, CDR1 is SGDLS and CDR2 is YYNGEE. V shed 7 bases and J shed 4 bases, with 11 bases lying between them. The CDR3 nucleotides read TGTGCCAGCTGGGGGACAATCTATGGCTACACCTTC. Its translation is CASWGTIYGYTF.

DNA of the CDR3: TGTGCCAGCAGCTTGGATCCCACGGGTGAAAAACTGTTTTTT. Its translation is CASSLDPTGEKLFF. The chain carries TRBV5-4 and TRBJ1-4, with unresolved D. The germline V gene has CDR1 SGHNT and CDR2 YYREEE (reference sequence). The ends were cut back, 0 bases at V and 7 bases at J, with 10 bases in the middle. This CDR3 spans 14 amino acids.

V usage is TRBV4-3 and J usage is TRBJ1-4; TRBD1 matches 9 bases. CDR1 is LGHNA, CDR2 YSLEER, per germline. The CDR3 extends over 16 amino acids. Germline trimming cut 4 bases from V and 5 bases from J; bases unmatched to any gene: 8. CDR3 nucleotides: TGCGCCAGCAGCCCGGGTAAAGGACAGGGGAATGAAAAACTGTTTTTT. It codes for CASSPGKGQGNEKLFF.

V and J are TRBV9 and TRBJ2-1, with D perhaps matching TRBD2 (6 bases). Germline lookup yields CDR1 SGDLS and CDR2 YYNGEE. The CDR3 has 16 amino acids. Between the trimmed V and J ends, which lost 0 bases and 3 bases, there was a span of 13 bases. CDR3 amino acids: CASSVATGEVYNEQFF. The CDR3 nucleotides read TGTGCCAGCAGCGTAGCGACGGGGGAGGTCTACAATGAGCAGTTCTTC.

The genes are TRBV5-4 and TRBJ2-2; TRBD1 might be the D (5 bases). The CDR3 length is 15 residues. Germline loops: CDR1 SGHNT, CDR2 YYREEE (reference sequence). V lost 4 bases and J lost 1, with 11 bases in between. CDR3 DNA: TGTGCCAGCAGCCGTCAGGGTATGAACACCGGGGAGCTGTTTTTT. Translation: CASSRQGMNTGELFF.

The chain links TRBV4-1 to TRBJ1-6, with D hard to call. The V end was cut by 3 bases, the J end by 8 bases, with 17 bases between. The CDR3 runs 16 residues. Germline-derived CDR1 and CDR2 are MGHRA and YSYEKL. The CDR3 sequence is CASSQPAGFWHSPLHF. For the CDR3, the DNA is TGCGCCAGCAGCCAGCCCGCCGGGTTTTGGCATTCACCCCTCCACTTT.

V usage is TRBV25-1 and J usage is TRBJ2-3; 9 bases are shared with TRBD2. V trimming: 6 bases; J trimming: 7 bases; junction bases outside the gene matches: 5. In germline, CDR1 is MGHDK, CDR2 SYGVNS. This CDR3 comprises 13 residues. The CDR3 bases are TGTGCCAGCAGGGGAGCGGGGGGTAATACGCAGTATTTT. This encodes CASRGAGGNTQYF. Full variable domain (outside the CDR3, taken from reference TRBV25-1 and TRBJ2-3): EADIYQTPRYLVIGTGKKITLECSQTMGHDKMYWYQQDPGMELHLIHYSYGVNSTEKGDLSSESTVSRIRTEHFPLTLESARPSHTSQYLCASRGAGGNTQYFGPGTRLTVL.

V and J are TRBV7-2 and TRBJ1-2; D is possibly TRBD1 (5 bases). The germline V gene has CDR1 SGHTA and CDR2 FQGNSA. This CDR3 is 15 amino acids long. With 1 base removed from V and 1 base from J, the gap between germline ends came to 10 bases. The CDR3 loop is CASSLGGRVNYGYTF. Written as DNA, the CDR3 is TGTGCCAGCAGCTTAGGGGGCAGAGTTAACTATGGCTACACCTTC. Full variable domain (remainder filled in from reference TRBV7-2 and TRBJ1-2): GAGVSQSPSNKVTEKGKDVELRCDPISGHTALYWYRQSLGQGLEFLIYFQGNSAPDKSGLPSDRFSAERTGGSVSTLTIQRTQQEDSAVYLCASSLGGRVNYGYTFGSGTRLTVV.

The J gene is TRBJ2-6, the V gene TRBV7-8; 10 nucleotides line up with TRBD1. With V trimmed by 0 bases and J by 2 bases, 4 bases remained unmatched. The CDR3 is made up of 18 amino acids. Germline V lookup: CDR1 SGHVS, CDR2 FQNEAQ. The CDR3 sequence: CASSLARGTGAGANVLTF. The CDR3 DNA follows: TGTGCCAGCAGCTTAGCGCGGGGGACAGGGGCTGGGGCCAACGTCCTGACTTTC.

This clone came up once. The chain recombines TRBV6-5 with TRBJ2-1; a possible D gene is TRBD2 (5 bases). CDR3 length: 15 amino acids. With 7 bases removed from V and 4 bases from J, the gap between germline ends came to 17 bases. Germline values: CDR1 MNHEY, CDR2 SVGAGI. CDR3: CASTSAGLTYNEQFF. The CDR3 DNA is TGTGCCAGCACCTCCGCGGGTCTAACTTACAATGAGCAGTTCTTC.